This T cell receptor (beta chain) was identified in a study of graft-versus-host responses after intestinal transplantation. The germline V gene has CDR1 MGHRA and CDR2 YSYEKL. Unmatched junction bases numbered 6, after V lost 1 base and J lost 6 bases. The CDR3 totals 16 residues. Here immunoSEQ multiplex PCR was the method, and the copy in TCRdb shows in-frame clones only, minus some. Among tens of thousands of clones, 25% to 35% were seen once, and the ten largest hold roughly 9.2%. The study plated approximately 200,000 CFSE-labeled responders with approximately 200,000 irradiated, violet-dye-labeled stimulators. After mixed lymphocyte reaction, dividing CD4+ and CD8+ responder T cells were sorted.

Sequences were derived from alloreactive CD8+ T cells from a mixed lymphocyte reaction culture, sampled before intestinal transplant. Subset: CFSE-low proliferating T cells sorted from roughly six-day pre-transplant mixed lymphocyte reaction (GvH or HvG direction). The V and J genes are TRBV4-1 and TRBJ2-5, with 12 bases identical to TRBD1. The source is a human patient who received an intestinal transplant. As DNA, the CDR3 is TGCGCCAGCAGCCAAGTTGGGGGACAGGGGGCTCAGACCCAGTACTTC. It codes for CASSQVGGQGAQTQYF.